This entry is about one T cell receptor beta chain. The data are from a study of blood T cell repertoires in COVID-19. Study background: Spain, Italy and the United States supplied samples that represented acute and convalescent COVID-19. T cells, B-cell-depleted T cells, or PBMCs provided the cDNA or gDNA that served as material.

Assignment of participants to cohorts was predicated upon participant-reported clinical history. Donors in Cohort 3 who had recovered were those with two negative PCRs, healthcare professional clearance, or resolution of their symptoms. Libraries were prepared by immunoSEQ multiplex PCR; TCRdb keeps only in-frame clonotypes and omits some of them. Of over 250,000 clones listed, roughly 90% are singletons. Germline trimming cut 5 bases from V and 10 bases from J; bases unmatched to any gene: 5. Germline-derived CDR1 and CDR2 are SGHTA and FQGNSA. The CDR3 extends over 13 amino acids. The J gene is TRBJ1-6, the V gene TRBV7-2, with TRBD1 identical over 7 bases. The sequence was collected from a man between 60 and 75 years old who had recovered from COVID-19. The sequenced sample consisted of PBMCs or T cells enriched from blood (not recorded which). The CDR3 sequence: CASSRQGFSPLHF. The DNA for the CDR3 is TGTGCCAGCAGCCGACAGGGATTCTCACCCCTCCACTTT.